This TCR beta chain was recorded in a study of blood T cell repertoires in COVID-19. For the study at large: T cells, B-cell-depleted T cells, or PBMCs supplied cDNA or gDNA.

Only one count was recorded for this clone. J lost 4 bases, V lost 4 bases, and 13 bases had no gene match. The CDR3 extends over 17 amino acids. CDR1 is SGHNT, CDR2 YYREEE, per germline (reference sequence). The assay was immunoSEQ multiplex PCR, and TCRdb's table has in-frame clones only and misses some. Of about 71,000 clones in the sample, roughly 90% are singletons; the top ten hold roughly 0.72%. The TCR sequence derives from a woman older than 75 with acute or convalescent COVID-19. The rearrangement links TRBV5-4 to TRBJ2-3; 9 bases are shared with TRBD2. Sequencing was done on a sample of peripheral blood. The CDR3 coding sequence is TGTGCCAGCAGCGGGGGTCTCAGCGGGGGGTTGTCAGATACGCAGTATTTT. Translation gives CASSGGLSGGLSDTQYF.